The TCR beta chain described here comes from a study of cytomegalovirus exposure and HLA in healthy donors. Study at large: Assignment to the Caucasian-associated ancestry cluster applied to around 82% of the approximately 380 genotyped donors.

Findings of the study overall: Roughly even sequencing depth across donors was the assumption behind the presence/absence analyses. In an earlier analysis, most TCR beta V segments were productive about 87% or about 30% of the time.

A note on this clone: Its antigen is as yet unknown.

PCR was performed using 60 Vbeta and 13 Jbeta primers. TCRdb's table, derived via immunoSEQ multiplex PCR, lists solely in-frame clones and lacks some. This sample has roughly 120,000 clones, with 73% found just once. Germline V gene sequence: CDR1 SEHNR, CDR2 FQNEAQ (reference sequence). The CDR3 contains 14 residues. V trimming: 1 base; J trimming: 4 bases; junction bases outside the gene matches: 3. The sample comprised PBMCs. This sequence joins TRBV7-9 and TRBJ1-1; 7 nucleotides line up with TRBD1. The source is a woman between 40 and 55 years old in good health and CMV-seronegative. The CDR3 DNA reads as TGTGCCAGCAGCTTAGGGGACAGCTTCACTGAAGCTTTCTTT. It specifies CASSLGDSFTEAFF.